A single count supports the clone carrying this T cell receptor (beta chain). The repertoire was sequenced with immunoSEQ multiplex PCR; TCRdb's copy has only in-frame clones and lacks some. The data contain roughly 290,000 clones, approximately 83% of them seen just once; the ten biggest clones take up 2.2%. Recruitment covered roughly 24 US areas and drew participants whose ages spanned roughly 18 to 95 years. Two negative PCRs, clearance, or symptom resolution were required of recovered Cohort 3 donors. This specimen comes from a study of blood T cell repertoires in COVID-19. Looking at the study overall: From T cells, B-cell-depleted T cells, or PBMCs came the material, which was cDNA or gDNA.

Trimming cost V 7 bases and J 0 bases, with 10 bases left between them. The CDR3 has 14 amino acids. Per germline, CDR1 MNHEY and CDR2 SVGAGI. The material sequenced was PBMCs or T cells enriched from blood (not recorded which). This chain uses TRBV6-5 with TRBJ1-3; D call uncertain. This clonotype was obtained from a man aged 25 to 40 who had recovered from COVID-19. DNA of the CDR3: TGTGCCAGCAACTCCGGTAGCTCTGGAAACACCATATATTTT. Its translation: CASNSGSSGNTIYF.